This TCR beta chain was recorded in a study of blood T cell repertoires in COVID-19. This clone was detected once. Clones were sequenced by immunoSEQ multiplex PCR, and TCRdb holds only the in-frame ones, with some missing. Of 450,000 to 500,000 clones in the sample, 75% to 90% are singletons; the top ten hold under 0.85%. The V gene lost 4 bases and the J gene lost 12 bases, with 21 bases spanning the gap. CDR3 length: 14 residues. Germline assignment: CDR1 KGHSH and CDR2 LQKENI. This study enrolled people aged 18 to 89 from about two dozen US geographic areas. Two negative PCRs, clearance, or symptom resolution characterized the recovered Cohort 3 donors.

The sequence came from a woman younger than 35 who had recovered from COVID-19. Specimen: PBMCs or T cells enriched from blood (not recorded which). V and J are TRBV18 and TRBJ1-2, with D possibly matching TRBD1 (6 bases). The DNA of the CDR3 is TGTGCCAGCTCACTGGGCCAGGGGCCCGGTATAGACACCTTC. Residues: CASSLGQGPGIDTF.